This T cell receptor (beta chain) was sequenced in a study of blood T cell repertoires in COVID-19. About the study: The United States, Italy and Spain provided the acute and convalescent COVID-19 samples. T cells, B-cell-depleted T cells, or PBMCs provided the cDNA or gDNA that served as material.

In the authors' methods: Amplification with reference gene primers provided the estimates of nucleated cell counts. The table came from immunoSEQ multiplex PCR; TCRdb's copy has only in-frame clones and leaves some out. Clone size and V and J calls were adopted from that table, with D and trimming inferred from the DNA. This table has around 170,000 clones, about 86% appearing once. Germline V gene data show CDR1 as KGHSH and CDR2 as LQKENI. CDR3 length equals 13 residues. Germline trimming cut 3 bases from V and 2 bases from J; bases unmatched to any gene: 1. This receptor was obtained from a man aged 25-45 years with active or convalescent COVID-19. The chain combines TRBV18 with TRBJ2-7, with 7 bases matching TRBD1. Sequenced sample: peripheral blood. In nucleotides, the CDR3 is TGTGCCAGCTCACCCGACAGGGCCTACGAGCAGTACTTC. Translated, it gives CASSPDRAYEQYF.